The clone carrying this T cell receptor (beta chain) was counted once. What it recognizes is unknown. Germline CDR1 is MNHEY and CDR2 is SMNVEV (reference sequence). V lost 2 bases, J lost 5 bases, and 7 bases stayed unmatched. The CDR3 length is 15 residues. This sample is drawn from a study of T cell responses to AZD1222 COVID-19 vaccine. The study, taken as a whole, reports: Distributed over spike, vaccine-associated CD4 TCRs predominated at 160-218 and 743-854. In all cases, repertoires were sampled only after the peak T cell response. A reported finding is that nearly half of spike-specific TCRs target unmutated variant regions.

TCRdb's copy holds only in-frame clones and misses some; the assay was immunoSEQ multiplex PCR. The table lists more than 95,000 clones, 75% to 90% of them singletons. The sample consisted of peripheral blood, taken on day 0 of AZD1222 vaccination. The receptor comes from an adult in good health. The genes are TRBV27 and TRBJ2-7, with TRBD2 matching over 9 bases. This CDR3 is CASSLAGGGGDEQYF. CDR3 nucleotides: TGTGCCAGCAGTTTAGCGGGAGGGGGAGGGGACGAGCAGTACTTC.